What follows is one T cell receptor beta chain and its context. This record comes from a study of blood T cell repertoires in COVID-19. Study details: Nucleic acid was either cDNA or gDNA, and it came from T cells, B-cell-depleted T cells, or PBMCs.

In the original workflow: Amplified reference gene primers provided the basis for estimating nucleated cell counts. Assay: immunoSEQ multiplex PCR; the TCRdb copy retains only in-frame clones and omits some. Clone size and V and J calls were adopted from that table, with D and trimming inferred from the DNA. The sample yields about 240,000 clones, around four fifths seen once. This receptor was identified in a man younger than 45 who had recovered from COVID-19. The sample taken for sequencing was peripheral blood.

The CDR3 loop is CASTRTSDYYEQYF. The CDR3 nucleotides are TGCGCCAGCACCCGGACTAGCGACTACTACGAGCAGTACTTC. The chain has TRBV10-2 and TRBJ2-7; 9 bases align to TRBD2. Trimming cost V 7 bases and J 3 bases; bases outside gene matches: 7. Germline-derived CDR1 and CDR2 are WSHSY and SAAADI. The CDR3 consists of 14 residues.